The 10 T cell receptor beta chains given below trace back to one sample, sequenced in a study of post-analysis software for immune sequencing data. These receptors' antigens are unknown. General study findings and limits: Roughly five TRBV segments were more frequent in patients than controls; TRBV5-6, TRBV5-1 and TRBV20-1 belonged to this group.

Unique molecular identifiers had been added to the TCR beta cDNA libraries. TCRdb recomputed calls from the PCR reads with MiXCR, one row per CDR3 protein. The sample consists of under 200,000 distinct CDR3 sequences, 25% to 35% of them appearing once. The sequenced material came from blood. Source of these receptors: a girl younger than 18 with multiple sclerosis.

Many counts were recorded for this clonotype. V is TRBV12-3 or TRBV12-4 and J is TRBJ1-2, with a weak D call TRBD1 (6 bases). Trimming cost V 3 bases and J 4 bases, with 12 bases left between them. The CDR3 contains 14 residues. The CDR3 protein is CASSLGGQSYGYTF. The CDR3, as DNA: TGTGCCAGCAGTTTGGGAGGACAGTCCTATGGCTACACCTTC.

This clonotype was detected ten times or more. The rearrangement uses TRBV3-1 and TRBJ2-1; D is perhaps TRBD2 (5 bases). The CDR3 loop spans 16 amino acids. With 3 bases removed from V and 2 bases from J, the gap between germline ends came to 14 bases. CDR1 LGHDT and CDR2 YNNKEL come from the germline V gene (reference sequence). The CDR3 loop is CASSHSTRGPYNEQFF. The CDR3 DNA follows: TGTGCCAGCAGCCACAGCACTCGCGGGCCCTACAATGAGCAGTTCTTC.

At least ten counts were recorded for this clonotype. The chain combines TRBV29-1 with TRBJ1-6, with 12 bases identical to TRBD1. The CDR3 length is 14 residues. CDR1 is SQVTM and CDR2 is ANQGSEA in the germline V gene. The trim removed 6 bases at V and 10 bases at J, leaving 7 bases unmatched. CDR3 in amino acids: CSVKGQGADSPLHF. The CDR3 DNA reads as TGCAGCGTAAAGGGACAGGGGGCGGACTCACCCCTCCACTTT.

Only a few counts were recorded for this clonotype. The genes are TRBV12-3 or TRBV12-4 and TRBJ1-3, with a weak D call TRBD1 (6 bases). CDR3 length equals 15 residues. V was pared by 3 bases and J by 2 bases, with 11 bases between. The CDR3 protein is CASSLRGATGNTIYF. CDR3 in DNA: TGTGCCAGCAGTTTGCGGGGGGCCACTGGAAACACCATATATTTT.

The chain carries TRBV10-2 and TRBJ2-7; 9 positions agree with TRBD2. The length of the CDR3 is 11 residues. In germline, CDR1 is WSHSY, CDR2 SAAADI. V dropped 2 bases and J dropped 13; count of bases not matched to a gene: 3. The CDR3, as DNA: TGCGCCAGCAGTGAGACTAGCGGGCCCTACTTC. Protein sequence: CASSETSGPYF.

As to this clonotype: The junction shows a germline mismatch at one end, possibly a read error. This rearrangement joins TRBV20-1 to TRBJ2-7; 10 bases map to TRBD1. The CDR3 totals 15 residues. CDR1 DFQATT and CDR2 SNEGSKA come from the germline V gene (reference sequence). CDR3 region: CSARGDRDRGYEQHF. The CDR3, as DNA: TGCAGTGCTAGAGGAGACCGGGACAGGGGTTACGAGCAGCACTTC.

This clonotype was found a few times. The genes are TRBV4-1 and TRBJ2-1; maybe TRBD2 (5 bases). Germline loops: CDR1 MGHRA, CDR2 YSYEKL. This CDR3 is built from 14 residues. The ends were cut back, 0 bases at V and 9 bases at J, with 12 bases in the middle. The CDR3 nucleotides are TGCGCCAGCAGCCAAGATCGTACTAGTGGTGAGCAGTTCTTC. Protein sequence: CASSQDRTSGEQFF.

This sequence joins TRBV28 and TRBJ2-3; D ambiguous. Trimming removed 4 bases from V and 2 bases from J, with 19 bases in between. Germline-derived CDR1 and CDR2 are MDHEN and SYDVKM. The CDR3 contains 17 residues. CDR3 bases: TGTGCCAGCAGTTCACCTAGGACCACCACCCTCACAGATACGCAGTATTTT. Translation: CASSSPRTTTLTDTQYF.

The V and J genes are TRBV20-1 and TRBJ2-1; no clear D gene. This CDR3 has 10 residues. Germline lookup yields CDR1 DFQATT and CDR2 SNEGSKA (reference sequence). The V end lost 6 bases, the J end lost 9 bases, and 9 bases lay between the germline ends. The CDR3 coding sequence is TGCAGTGCCTCTTCGGGTGAGCAGTTCTTC. Protein product: CSASSGEQFF.

This clonotype appeared many times. The chain has TRBV4-1 and TRBJ1-5, with 10 nucleotides matching TRBD1. J lost 5 bases, V lost 3 bases, and 4 bases had no gene match. Germline lookup yields CDR1 MGHRA and CDR2 YSYEKL. CDR3 length: 15 amino acids. The CDR3 sequence: CASSQAGTGDQPQHF. In DNA form, the CDR3 reads TGCGCCAGCAGCCAGGCCGGGACAGGGGATCAGCCCCAGCATTTT.